This TCR beta chain was documented in a study of PD-L1 blockade in urothelial cancer. Study-wide context: Per blood sample, T cells had a median of around 150,000.

Stated time point: peripheral blood 6 weeks after treatment start. The V end was cut by 4 bases, the J end by 4 bases, with 22 bases between. The germline V gene has CDR1 MGHRA and CDR2 YSYEKL. There are 17 residues in the CDR3. The data were produced by immunoSEQ multiplex PCR, yet TCRdb's version contains in-frame clones alone and is incomplete. The table records 48,000 or so clones, roughly 80% of them present only once. The sample here was PBMCs, taken around atezolizumab (anti-PD-L1) treatment. The sequence was obtained from a man in his 70s with urothelial cancer. The rearrangement joins TRBV4-1 to TRBJ1-1, with unresolved D. The CDR3 region is CASSPLVGSRSSTEAFF. The CDR3 nucleotides are TGCGCCAGCAGCCCCCTTGTGGGCAGCCGGTCGAGCACTGAAGCTTTCTTT.